This T cell receptor beta chain was sequenced in a study of Ad26.COV2.S vaccination and SARS-CoV-2 variants (dated by TCRdb to the early 2020s). Regarding the complete study: Vaccine-arm donors came from COV1001, a multicentre, randomized, double-blind, placebo-controlled phase I-IIa trial of Ad26.COV2.S in healthy adults. Participants in the trial were split at random into five groups of five each, receiving low-dose or high-dose Ad26.COV2.S once or twice, or else placebo on both occasions. Investigators did not know the trial group allocation while performing experiments and assessing outcomes. A total of approximately 30 samples were included in the TCR-sequenced set, comprising some 20 Ad26.COV2.S vaccine recipients, 5 placebo recipients and 8 SARS-CoV-2 convalescent individuals. Dosing of Ad26.COV2.S was intramuscular, at either 5x10^10 or 1x10^11 viral particles, delivered as one shot or as two shots spaced 56 days apart. The specificity and breadth of SARS-CoV-2-reactive T cell receptors after Ad26.COV2.S vaccination were assessed by TCRbeta repertoire sequencing.

Relative to germline, V is 0 bases shorter and J is 4 bases shorter, with 15 bases between their ends. The germline V gene provides CDR1 SNHLY and CDR2 FYNNEI. The CDR3, from cysteine to phenylalanine, totals 16 residues. Only the CDR3 DNA stays, 48 bases, in frame from base 1. Explained via the paper, the treatment or condition label denotes: around 19 received Ad26.COV2.S at low or high dose, single or two shots; about 5 received placebo; per-sample allocation not given. For vaccine and placebo recipients, the sequenced repertoires came from samples collected on day 63 after the first injection. Cohort 1b enrolled around 24 adults aged 18-55 years at a single site in Boston, USA, between 29 July and 7 August 2020. Ad26.COV2.S was a replication-incompetent adenovirus type 26 vector expressing a prefusion-stabilized SARS-CoV-2 spike protein from the original Wuhan strain. On this clone: No cognate antigen has been identified for it. No much larger clone exists at a distance of one base, and base qualities are not known.

TCRbeta CDR3 regions were sequenced with the immunoSEQ Assay. After extraction, genomic DNA underwent amplification by bias-controlled multiplex PCR, followed by high-throughput sequencing. On the study's bioinformatics: To quantify the absolute abundance of every unique TCRbeta CDR3 region, sequences were collapsed and filtered. T cell fraction was estimated by normalizing TCRbeta template counts to usable DNA, with usable DNA measured through amplification of reference genes found in all nucleated cells. Repertoire TCRs were annotated as SARS-CoV-2-specific when V gene, CDR3 amino acid sequence and J gene were exactly matched to a known reactive TCR set. The reference SARS-CoV-2 TCR set came from MIRA and was filtered for enrichment in COVID-19-positive ImmuneCODE repertoires, removing public or cross-reactive TCRs. Using the MIRA antigens, annotated TCRs were further analysed by specific ORF or by position within an ORF. Breadth was defined as annotated unique rearrangements over total unique productive rearrangements; depth was the summed frequency of those rearrangements. Two-sided Wilcoxon rank-sum tests were applied when comparing TCR breadth between groups. TCRdb stores this immuneACCESS table with in-frame sequences only. Part of the clones is absent; in the studies checked, under half of the shortfall reflects unresolved V genes, and no reason is known for the rest. V and J calls and clone size come straight from that table; D and trimming were deduced from the DNA. In this sample the table shows around 380,000 clones, approximately 91% of which occur a single time. The ten largest clones capture 3.5% of the sample.

Broad study findings and their caveats: The study was not powered for comparison of responses between vaccine doses or regimens. Vaccine and placebo recipients had similar non-spike TCR breadth, a finding consistent with the vaccine containing only spike. After vaccination, substantial breadth of spike-specific CD8+ and CD4+ T cell responses was reported. The authors noted that the TCR breadth and depth analyses may have underestimated total T cell responses. Ad26.COV2.S recipients had higher spike-specific TCR breadth than placebo recipients (P = 0.0014).

The chain uses TRBV2 and TRBJ1-2; no confident D gene assignment can be made. The sample here was peripheral blood, taken in a trial of Ad26.COV2.S vaccine versus placebo. The source of this sequence is a person aged 18 to 59 who received the Ad26.COV2.S COVID-19 vaccine or a placebo. The CDR3 in this case is CASSEANLRAGYGYTF. DNA sequence: TGTGCCAGCAGTGAAGCCAACCTTAGGGCAGGCTATGGCTACACCTTC.